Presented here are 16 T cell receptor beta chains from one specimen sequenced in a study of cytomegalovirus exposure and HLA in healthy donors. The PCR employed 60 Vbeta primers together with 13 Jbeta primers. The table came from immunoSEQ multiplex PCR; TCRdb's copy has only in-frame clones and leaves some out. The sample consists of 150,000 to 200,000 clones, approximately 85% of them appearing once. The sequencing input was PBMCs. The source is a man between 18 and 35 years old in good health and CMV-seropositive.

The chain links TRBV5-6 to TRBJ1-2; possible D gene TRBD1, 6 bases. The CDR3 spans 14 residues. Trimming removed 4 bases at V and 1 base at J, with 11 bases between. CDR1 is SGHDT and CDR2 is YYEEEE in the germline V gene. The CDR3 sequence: CASSTGQSNYGYTF. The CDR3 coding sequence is TGTGCCAGCAGCACAGGACAGAGTAACTATGGCTACACCTTC.

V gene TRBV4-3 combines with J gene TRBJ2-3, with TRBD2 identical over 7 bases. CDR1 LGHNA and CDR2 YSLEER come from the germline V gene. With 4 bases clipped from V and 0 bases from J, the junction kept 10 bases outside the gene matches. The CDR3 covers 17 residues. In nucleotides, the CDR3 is TGCGCCAGCAGCCCCAGAGCGGGACCAGCTAGCACAGATACGCAGTATTTT. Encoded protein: CASSPRAGPASTDTQYF.

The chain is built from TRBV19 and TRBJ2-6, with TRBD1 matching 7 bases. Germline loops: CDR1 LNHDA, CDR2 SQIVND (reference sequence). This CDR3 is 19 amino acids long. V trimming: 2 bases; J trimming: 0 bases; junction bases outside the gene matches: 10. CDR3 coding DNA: TGTGCCAGTAGTATATCCCAACAGGGGACCTTCTCTGGGGCCAACGTCCTGACTTTC. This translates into CASSISQQGTFSGANVLTF.

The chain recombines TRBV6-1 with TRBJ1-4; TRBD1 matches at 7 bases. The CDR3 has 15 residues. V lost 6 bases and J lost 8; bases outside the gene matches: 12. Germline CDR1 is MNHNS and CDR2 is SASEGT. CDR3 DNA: TGTGCCAGCAGCGCCGAGACAGGGAGGCGGGAAAAACTGTTTTTT. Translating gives CASSAETGRREKLFF.

This CDR3 reads CASRLTRLDTQYF. CDR3 nucleotide sequence: TGTGCCAGCAGACTGACCCGACTGGATACGCAGTATTTT. The chain joins TRBV7-2 to TRBJ2-3; D not certain. The CDR3 loop spans 13 amino acids. CDR1 is SGHTA and CDR2 is FQGNSA in the germline V gene. V was shortened by 6 bases and J by 6 bases, with 13 bases between the two germline ends. Together with reference TRBV7-2 and TRBJ2-3, the CDR3 gives the full variable domain: GAGVSQSPSNKVTEKGKDVELRCDPISGHTALYWYRQSLGQGLEFLIYFQGNSAPDKSGLPSDRFSAERTGGSVSTLTIQRTQQEDSAVYLCASRLTRLDTQYFGPGTRLTVL.

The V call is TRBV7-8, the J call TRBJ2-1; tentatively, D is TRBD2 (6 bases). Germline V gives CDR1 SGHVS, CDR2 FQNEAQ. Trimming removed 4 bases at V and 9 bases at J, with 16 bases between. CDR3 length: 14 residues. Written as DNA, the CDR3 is TGTGCCAGCAGCTCATCGACTAGTTGGGGTGAGCAGTTCTTC. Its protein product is CASSSSTSWGEQFF. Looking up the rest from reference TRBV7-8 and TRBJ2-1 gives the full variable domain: GAGVSQSPRYKVAKRGQDVALRCDPISGHVSLFWYQQALGQGPEFLTYFQNEAQLDKSGLPSDRFFAERPEGSVSTLKIQRTQQEDSAVYLCASSSSTSWGEQFFGPGTRLTVL.

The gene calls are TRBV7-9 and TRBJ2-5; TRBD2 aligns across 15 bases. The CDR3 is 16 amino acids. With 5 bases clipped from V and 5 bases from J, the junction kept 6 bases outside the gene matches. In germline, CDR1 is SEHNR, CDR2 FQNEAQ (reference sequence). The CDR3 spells CASSMGTSGGQETQYF. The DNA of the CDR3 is TGTGCCAGCAGCATGGGGACTAGCGGGGGGCAGGAGACCCAGTACTTC. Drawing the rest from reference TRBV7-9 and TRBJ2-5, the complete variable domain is DTGVSQNPRHKITKRGQNVTFRCDPISEHNRLYWYRQTLGQGPEFLTYFQNEAQLEKSRLLSDRFSAERPKGSFSTLEIQRTEQGDSAMYLCASSMGTSGGQETQYFGPGTRLLVL.

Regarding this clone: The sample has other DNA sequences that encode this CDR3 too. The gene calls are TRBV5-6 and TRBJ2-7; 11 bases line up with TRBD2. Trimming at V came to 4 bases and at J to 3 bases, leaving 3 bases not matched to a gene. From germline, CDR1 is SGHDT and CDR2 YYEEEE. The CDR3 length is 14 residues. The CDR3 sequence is CASSLTSGVYEQYF. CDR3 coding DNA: TGTGCCAGCAGCCTGACTAGCGGGGTCTACGAGCAGTACTTC. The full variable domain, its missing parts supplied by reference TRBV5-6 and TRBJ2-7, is DAGVTQSPTHLIKTRGQQVTLRCSPKSGHDTVSWYQQALGQGPQFIFQYYEEEERQRGNFPDRFSGHQFPNYSSELNVNALLLGDSALYLCASSLTSGVYEQYFGPGTRLTVT.

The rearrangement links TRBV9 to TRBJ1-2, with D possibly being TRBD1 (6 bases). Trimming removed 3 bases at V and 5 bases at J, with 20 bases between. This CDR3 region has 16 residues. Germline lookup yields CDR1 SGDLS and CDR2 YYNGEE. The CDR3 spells CASSASMSGAGYGYTF. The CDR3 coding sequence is TGTGCCAGCAGCGCGTCTATGTCAGGGGCCGGTTATGGCTACACCTTC.

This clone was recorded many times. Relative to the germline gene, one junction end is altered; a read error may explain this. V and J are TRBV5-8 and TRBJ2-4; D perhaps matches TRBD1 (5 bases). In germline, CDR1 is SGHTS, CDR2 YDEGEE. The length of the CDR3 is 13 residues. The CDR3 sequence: CASSYPTANSQYF. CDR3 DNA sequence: TGTGCCAGCAGCTACCCGACAGCAAACAGTCAGTACTTC.

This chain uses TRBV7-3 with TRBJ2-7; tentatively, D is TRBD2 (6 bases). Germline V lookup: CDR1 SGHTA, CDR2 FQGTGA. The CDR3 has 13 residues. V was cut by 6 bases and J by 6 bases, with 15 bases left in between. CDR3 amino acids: CASSPSAGGEQYF. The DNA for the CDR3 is TGTGCCAGCAGTCCTAGCGCCGGGGGCGAGCAGTACTTC.

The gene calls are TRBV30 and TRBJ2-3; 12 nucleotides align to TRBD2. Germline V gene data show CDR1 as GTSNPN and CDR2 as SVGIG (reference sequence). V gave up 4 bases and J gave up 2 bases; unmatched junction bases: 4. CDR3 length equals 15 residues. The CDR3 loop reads CAWNPSGGATDTQYF. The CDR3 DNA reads TGTGCCTGGAATCCTAGCGGGGGGGCCACAGATACGCAGTATTTT.

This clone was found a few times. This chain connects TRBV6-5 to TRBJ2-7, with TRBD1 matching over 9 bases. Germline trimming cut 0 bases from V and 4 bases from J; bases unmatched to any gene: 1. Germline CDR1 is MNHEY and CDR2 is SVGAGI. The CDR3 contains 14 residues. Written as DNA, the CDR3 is TGTGCCAGCAGTTACTCACAGGGGGCATACGAGCAGTACTTC. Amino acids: CASSYSQGAYEQYF.

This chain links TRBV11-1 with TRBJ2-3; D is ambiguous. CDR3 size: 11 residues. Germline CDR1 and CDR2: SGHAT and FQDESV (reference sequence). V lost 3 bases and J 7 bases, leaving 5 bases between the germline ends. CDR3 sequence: CASSFTNTQYF. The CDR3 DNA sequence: TGTGCCAGCAGCTTTACTAATACGCAGTATTTT.

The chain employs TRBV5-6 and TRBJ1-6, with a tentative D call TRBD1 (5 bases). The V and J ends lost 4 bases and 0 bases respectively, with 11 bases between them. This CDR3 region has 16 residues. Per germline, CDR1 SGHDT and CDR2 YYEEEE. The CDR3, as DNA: TGTGCCAGCAGCCGCGACAGAGACTCCTATAATTCACCCCTCCACTTT. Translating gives CASSRDRDSYNSPLHF.

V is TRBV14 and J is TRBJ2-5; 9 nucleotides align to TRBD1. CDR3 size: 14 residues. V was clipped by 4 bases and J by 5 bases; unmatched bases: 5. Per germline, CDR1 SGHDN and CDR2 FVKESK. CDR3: CASSRGTGYETQYF. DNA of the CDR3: TGTGCCAGCAGCCGAGGGACAGGGTACGAGACCCAGTACTTC.